This T cell receptor beta chain was observed in a study of cytomegalovirus exposure and HLA in healthy donors. The primer mix had 60 Vbeta and 13 Jbeta primers. Data came from immunoSEQ multiplex PCR; TCRdb stores just in-frame clones and leaves some out. The table has some 120,000 clones, roughly 80% seen once; the top ten hold 20%. This clone has just one count. From germline, CDR1 is MNHEY and CDR2 SVGAGI. Trimming removed 0 bases at V and 5 bases at J, with 7 bases between. CDR3 size: 13 residues. The TCR was taken from a man between 18 and 29 years old in good health and CMV-seropositive. The source material was PBMCs. This sequence joins TRBV6-5 and TRBJ1-1; no reliable D call. The CDR3 coding sequence is TGTGCCAGCAGTTACTCGAGAGATACTGAAGCTTTCTTT. This sequence encodes CASSYSRDTEAFF.